The sequence of this T cell receptor beta chain was determined in a study of human CD8 memory T cell subsets. With respect to this clonotype: Its cognate antigen is unknown.

The germline CDR1 and CDR2 sequences are SEHNR and FQNEAQ (reference sequence). The CDR3 has 14 residues. Construction of TCR beta libraries was accomplished by means of UMI-labeled 5' RACE. TCRdb re-called the 5' RACE reads and gives one entry per CDR3 protein, without DNA. Its table records some 10,000 distinct CDR3 sequences. Classification as TPEX applied to CCR7+ PD-1+ TIGIT+ early memory CD8+ T cells bearing exhausted-like traits. Findings and limits, study-wide: The stem-like memory T cell repertoire shared very little with the precursor exhausted T cell repertoire.

This TCR was recovered from a human donor in good health. The sample was CD8+ T cells from PBMCs. V usage is TRBV7-9 and J usage is TRBJ2-7; TCRdb reports TRBD1, a call that lacks DNA to check it against. The CDR3 sequence is CASSLGGTGGEQYF.